The 2 T cell receptor beta chains given below trace back to one sample, sequenced in a study of blood T cell repertoires in COVID-19. Clones were read by immunoSEQ multiplex PCR, and TCRdb kept only the in-frame ones, dropping some. This table has over 200,000 clones, around 83% appearing once. The sequenced sample was peripheral blood. The receptors shown here come from an older man with acute or convalescent COVID-19.

The CDR3 DNA follows: TGTGCCAGCAGCTTGGGACTAGCGGGGGACGCAGATACGCAGTATTTT. Its protein is CASSLGLAGDADTQYF. The rearrangement uses TRBV7-6 and TRBJ2-3, with TRBD2 identical over 14 bases. V gave up 3 bases and J gave up 4 bases; unmatched junction bases: 3. CDR1 SGHVS and CDR2 FNYEAQ come from the germline V gene. This CDR3 contains 16 residues.

This sequence joins TRBV25-1 and TRBJ2-3; 8 bases map to TRBD2. V lost 3 bases, J lost 4 bases, and 6 bases stayed unmatched. The CDR3 is 15 amino acids. Germline CDR1 is MGHDK and CDR2 is SYGVNS. The CDR3 nucleotides are TGTGCCAGCAGTGAGCCCAGCGGGAGTGCAGATACGCAGTATTTT. This gives the protein CASSEPSGSADTQYF.